Listed below are T cell receptor beta chains from one sample, sequenced in a study of CD4 T cells in relation to SARS-CoV-2 and coronaviruses. The method was immunoSEQ multiplex PCR; TCRdb's version includes in-frame clones alone and lacks a portion of them. Of 29,000 or so clones listed, approximately 78% are singletons. Which antigens these TCRs recognize remains unknown. Specimen: CD4+ T cells from PBMCs, cultured in vitro. The receptors originated from a human donor in good health. The CDR3 runs from the conserved cysteine through the conserved F or W. D genes are given only for firm matches. Clone size is given for some rows only: seen once, a few or many times, or a class if the clone is expanded.

j_call,v_call,clone_size,d_call,cdr3_nt,cdr3_aa
TRBJ2-7,TRBV28,-,-,TGTGCCAGCAGTCCTCTCGGGACGGCCTACGAGCAGTACTTC,CASSPLGTAYEQYF
TRBJ1-5,TRBV6-2/TRBV6-3,-,-,TGTGCCAGCAGCCCGTTCGAGGGCGGGAGTCAGCCCCAGCATTTT,CASSPFEGGSQPQHF
TRBJ1-1,TRBV5-1,few,TRBD1,TGCGCCAGCAGCATGGGGTCAGGGGGACACACTGAAGCTTTCTTT,CASSMGSGGHTEAFF
TRBJ1-5,TRBV19,-,TRBD1,TGTGCCAGTAGTGGGGGACAGATCGGCAATCAGCCCCAGCATTTT,CASSGGQIGNQPQHF
TRBJ2-3,TRBV4-3,-,-,TGCGCCAGCAGCCAAGAAAGACATAGCGGGACAGTAATGGATACGCAGTATTTT,CASSQERHSGTVMDTQYF
TRBJ2-6,TRBV4-1,-,TRBD1,TGCGCCAGCAGCCGAGGGACAGGCGGCGGGGCCTCTGGGGCCAACGTCCTGACTTTC,CASSRGTGGGASGANVLTF
TRBJ1-2,TRBV7-2,once,TRBD1,TGTGCCAGCAGCTTAGCTATGGACAGGGCTGATGGCTACACCTTC,CASSLAMDRADGYTF
TRBJ2-7,TRBV2,-,TRBD1,TGTGCCAGCAGTGTATGGACAGGGCTTAACGAGCAGTACTTC,CASSVWTGLNEQYF
TRBJ2-1,TRBV27,-,TRBD2,TGTGCCACAACTAGCGGGAAGGGTGAGCAGTTCTTC,CATTSGKGEQFF
TRBJ1-3,TRBV30,-,-,TGTGCCTGGATCCTGGACACGACCTCTGGAAACACCATATATTTT,CAWILDTTSGNTIYF
TRBJ2-5,TRBV7-6,-,TRBD1,TGTGCCAGCAGTTCCGACAGGGGTTGGGGAAGGGAGACCCAGTACTTC,CASSSDRGWGRETQYF
TRBJ2-2,TRBV5-1,-,TRBD2,TGCGCCAGCAGCTCTGGACTAGCGGGGCAAGGCGGCGGGGAGCTGTTTTTT,CASSSGLAGQGGGELFF
TRBJ1-1,TRBV11-1,-,TRBD1,TGTGCCAGCAGACCTGCCGGAGGGGGCTTATTAACTTTCTTT,CASRPAGGGLLTFF
TRBJ2-2,TRBV11-2,-,-,TGTGCCAGCAGCTTACGGACTAACACCGGGGAGCTGTTTTTT,CASSLRTNTGELFF
TRBJ1-6,TRBV4-3,-,-,TGCGCCAGCAGCCAAGATAATGACAGAAGGAGGTCACCCCTCCACTTT,CASSQDNDRRRSPLHF
TRBJ2-1,TRBV7-8,-,TRBD2,TGTGCCAGCAGCGCCTTGGCTAGCGGGGGGTGGAATGAGCAGTTCTTC,CASSALASGGWNEQFF
TRBJ2-3,TRBV4-3,once,-,TGCGCCAGCAGCCAGACGGGGGGCCGGGAGGCAGATACGCAGTATTTT,CASSQTGGREADTQYF
TRBJ1-2,TRBV7-9,-,-,TGTGCCAGCAGCTTAGCTTTGGCTAACTATGGCTACACCTTC,CASSLALANYGYTF
TRBJ1-1,TRBV12-3/TRBV12-4,-,-,TGTGCCAGCAGTCGGAGGGACACTGAAGCTTTCTTT,CASSRRDTEAFF
TRBJ1-3,TRBV18,few,-,TGTGCCAGCTCACCTGGGGGATCTAACACCATATATTTT,CASSPGGSNTIYF
TRBJ1-1,TRBV3-1/TRBV3-2,-,-,TGTGCCAGCAGCCAAGGAGGGCCTGAAGCTTTCTTT,CASSQGGPEAFF
TRBJ1-2,TRBV6-5,-,TRBD1,TGTGCCAGCAGCCCAACAGGGGCGGGCTATGGCTACACCTTC,CASSPTGAGYGYTF
TRBJ1-2,TRBV29-1,-,TRBD1,TGCAGCGTAAACCCCACAGGGGGTGGCTACACCTTC,CSVNPTGGGYTF
TRBJ1-3,TRBV9,few,-,TGTGCCAGCAGCGTAGGGGGCGCCGCTGTTGGAAACACCATATATTTT,CASSVGGAAVGNTIYF
TRBJ2-7,TRBV10-3,few,-,TGTGCCATCAGTTTCGACGGCTACGAGCAGTACTTC,CAISFDGYEQYF
TRBJ1-2,TRBV7-9,-,-,TGTGCCAGCAGCTTATGGGCCAGGGTGGAAGGTGGCTACACCTTC,CASSLWARVEGGYTF
TRBJ2-3,TRBV4-3,-,-,TGCGCCAGCAGCTGGATGGGGGGCCGGAGCACAGATACGCAGTATTTT,CASSWMGGRSTDTQYF
TRBJ1-2,TRBV3-1/TRBV3-2,-,-,TGTGCCAGCAGCCAAGATGGTGTGGGAATAAAGGGTGGCTACACCTTC,CASSQDGVGIKGGYTF
TRBJ1-4,TRBV19,-,TRBD1,TGTGCCAGTAGTCCCCAGGACAGGAAGGGGGAAAAACTGTTTTTT,CASSPQDRKGEKLFF
TRBJ2-3,TRBV7-2,-,-,TGTGCCAGCAGCTTAGTGGGTCGGGGAGCAGATACGCAGTATTTT,CASSLVGRGADTQYF
TRBJ2-1,TRBV18,-,TRBD2,TGTGCCAGCTCACAAGGGACTAGCGGAACCAATGAGCAGTTCTTC,CASSQGTSGTNEQFF
TRBJ1-1,TRBV9,-,TRBD1,TGTGCCAGCAGCGTAGGGCTCTCTCAGGGGGGCACTGAAGCTTTCTTT,CASSVGLSQGGTEAFF
TRBJ1-3,TRBV12-5,-,-,TGTGCTAGTGGTTTGCCTATCCGGGGAAACACCATATATTTT,CASGLPIRGNTIYF
TRBJ2-7,TRBV4-1,-,TRBD2,TGCGCCAGCAGCCAGCCGGGACTAGCGGGCCTTTTTGGGGAGCAGTACTTC,CASSQPGLAGLFGEQYF
TRBJ1-6,TRBV20-1,-,-,TGCAGTGCTAGTTGGGGGACGGACGGGAATTCACCCCTCCACTTT,CSASWGTDGNSPLHF
TRBJ2-7,TRBV5-1,once,-,TGCGCCAGCAGCTCATCGACAGGCGCCCCTCGTGAGCAGTACTTC,CASSSSTGAPREQYF
TRBJ1-2,TRBV6-5,-,TRBD1,TGTGCCAGCAAATGGTCCACAGGGGGCTCTGGCTACACCTTC,CASKWSTGGSGYTF
TRBJ2-7,TRBV6-2/TRBV6-3,-,-,TGTGCCAGCAGCCCCAACACCCTCTACGAGCAGTACTTC,CASSPNTLYEQYF
TRBJ1-6,TRBV9,few,TRBD1,TGTGCCAGCAGCGTAGCGGGGACAGAGGATTCACCCCTCCACTTT,CASSVAGTEDSPLHF
TRBJ1-3,TRBV7-2,-,-,TGTGCCAGCAGCTTAGTCAAAGGAAACACCATATATTTT,CASSLVKGNTIYF
TRBJ1-3,TRBV5-1,-,TRBD1,TGCGCCAGCAGCTTGCGGACAGGGGTAGCGGGAAACACCATATATTTT,CASSLRTGVAGNTIYF
TRBJ2-1,TRBV7-8,-,-,TGTGCCAGCAGCTCCGGGGCCTTGAATGAGCAGTTCTTC,CASSSGALNEQFF
TRBJ2-7,TRBV3-1/TRBV3-2,once,-,TGTGCCAGCAGCCAAGGCGGCGGCTACGAGCAGTACTTC,CASSQGGGYEQYF
TRBJ2-2,TRBV5-6,-,-,TGTGCCAGCAGCTTGGGGGGTCGGGACACCTACACCGGGGAGCTGTTTTTT,CASSLGGRDTYTGELFF
TRBJ2-5,TRBV5-4,once,-,TGTGCCAGCAGCTCGCCGGACAGCCCAGGGGAGACCCAGTACTTC,CASSSPDSPGETQYF
TRBJ2-7,TRBV6-6,-,-,TGTGCCAGCAGTTACCCGCCGGACTCCTACGAGCAGTACTTC,CASSYPPDSYEQYF
TRBJ2-1,TRBV3-1/TRBV3-2,few,-,TGTGCCAGCAGCCCCCAAGTCGGTTCCTACAATGAGCAGTTCTTC,CASSPQVGSYNEQFF
TRBJ2-5,TRBV5-1,-,TRBD1,TGCGCCAGCAGCTCCACCGGGACAGGGGGAGAGACCCAGTACTTC,CASSSTGTGGETQYF
TRBJ2-2,TRBV10-3,-,TRBD2,TGTGCCATCAGTGGTCCTAGCGGGGGGAACACCGGGGAGCTGTTTTTT,CAISGPSGGNTGELFF
TRBJ1-1,TRBV10-2,-,-,TGCGCCAGCAGTGAACAAGGTCGGACTGAAGCTTTCTTT,CASSEQGRTEAFF
TRBJ2-5,TRBV29-1,-,-,TGCAGCGTTACGACGGCCCGAGAGACCCAGTACTTC,CSVTTARETQYF
TRBJ2-1,TRBV3-1/TRBV3-2,-,-,TGTGCCAGCGGGGGCCCTGGTAGTGAGCAGTTCTTC,CASGGPGSEQFF
TRBJ1-2,TRBV7-2,-,TRBD1,TGTGCCAGCAGCTTAGAGGTAGGGGGCGGGAACGGCTACACCTTC,CASSLEVGGGNGYTF
TRBJ2-7,TRBV6-5,once,-,TGTGCCAGCAGCCTGACAGGCCTCTCCTACGAGCAGTACTTC,CASSLTGLSYEQYF
TRBJ1-2,TRBV4-3,few,-,TGCGCCAGCAGCCAAGGTTTTGGCTACACCTTC,CASSQGFGYTF
TRBJ1-2,TRBV30,-,-,TGTGCCTGGAGTGTACGGCCAGGGCATGGCTACACCTTC,CAWSVRPGHGYTF
TRBJ2-1,TRBV27,-,-,TGTGCCAGCAGTTTATTGCCGGGAGAGGGAAATGAGCAGTTCTTC,CASSLLPGEGNEQFF